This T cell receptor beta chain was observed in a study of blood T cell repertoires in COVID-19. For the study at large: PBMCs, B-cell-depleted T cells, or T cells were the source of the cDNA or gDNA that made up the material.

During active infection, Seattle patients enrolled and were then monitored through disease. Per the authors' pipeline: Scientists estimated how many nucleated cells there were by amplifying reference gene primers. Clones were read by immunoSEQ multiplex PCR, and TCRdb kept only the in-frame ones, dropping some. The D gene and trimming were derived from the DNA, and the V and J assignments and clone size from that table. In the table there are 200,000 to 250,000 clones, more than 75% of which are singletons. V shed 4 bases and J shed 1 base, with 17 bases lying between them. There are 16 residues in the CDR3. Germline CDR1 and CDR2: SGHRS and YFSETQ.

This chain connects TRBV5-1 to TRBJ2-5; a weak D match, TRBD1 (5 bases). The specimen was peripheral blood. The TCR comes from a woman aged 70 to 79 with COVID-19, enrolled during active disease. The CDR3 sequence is CASSRTPALVQETQYF. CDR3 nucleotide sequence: TGCGCCAGCAGCCGGACACCGGCCCTAGTCCAAGAGACCCAGTACTTC.